This T cell receptor (beta chain) was captured by sequencing in a study of graft-versus-host responses after intestinal transplantation. Study results and caveats: Peak GvH clone levels in circulation were associated with early post-transplant HvG declines.

Assay: immunoSEQ multiplex PCR; the TCRdb copy retains only in-frame clones and omits some. The data show more than 75,000 clones, approximately 90% seen once. Germline CDR1 SNHLY, CDR2 FYNNEI. The CDR3 is 15 residues long. About this clone itself: Its antigen remains unknown.

The specimen was unstimulated CD4+ T cells sorted from spleen or lymph node cells, collected before transplant. The rearrangement joins TRBV2 to TRBJ2-5; 7 bases agree with TRBD2. Judging by the DNA end, TRBJ2-7 fits better; the J call may be wrong. The TCR originated in a human donor who was the organ donor for an intestinal transplant. Written as DNA, the CDR3 is TGTGCCAGCGGAAGGGAGGGATTAAGCTCCTACGAGCAGTACTTC. This encodes CASGREGLSSYEQYF.